Detailed here is one TCR beta chain. The antigen is unknown. This sample was included in a study of T cell repertoires in ileal Crohn's disease. At the level of the study: M0 samples are biopsies from inflamed ileum in the resection specimen. Study results and caveats: Compared with CD4 T cells, sorted CD8 cells carried more expanded clones.

This sample's time point: inflamed ileum from the surgical specimen. Sequencing used immunoSEQ multiplex PCR; TCRdb keeps in-frame clones, though not all of them. This table has around 16,000 clones, roughly 90% appearing once. Germline values: CDR1 LNHNV, CDR2 YYDKDF (reference sequence). The CDR3 has 15 amino acids. The V gene lost 1 base and the J gene lost 8 bases, with 14 bases spanning the gap. V and J are TRBV15 and TRBJ1-4; D remains unclear. Sequencing input: ileal tissue. The sequence came from an adult with Crohn's disease. CDR3 region: CATSRATSIGEKLFF. CDR3 DNA sequence: TGTGCCACCAGCAGAGCCACCTCTATTGGGGAAAAACTGTTTTTT.